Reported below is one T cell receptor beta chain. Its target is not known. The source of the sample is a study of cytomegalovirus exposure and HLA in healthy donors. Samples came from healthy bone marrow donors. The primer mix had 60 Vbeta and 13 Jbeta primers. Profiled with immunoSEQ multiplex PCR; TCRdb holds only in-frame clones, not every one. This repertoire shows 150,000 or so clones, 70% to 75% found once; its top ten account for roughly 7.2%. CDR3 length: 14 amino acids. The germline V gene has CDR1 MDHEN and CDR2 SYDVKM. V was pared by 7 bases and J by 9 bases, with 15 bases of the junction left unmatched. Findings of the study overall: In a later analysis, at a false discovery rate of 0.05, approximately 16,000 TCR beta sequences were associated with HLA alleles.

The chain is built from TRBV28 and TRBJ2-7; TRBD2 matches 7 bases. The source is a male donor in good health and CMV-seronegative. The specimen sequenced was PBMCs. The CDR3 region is CASTSTSLYLGQYF. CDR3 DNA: TGTGCCAGCACCTCGACTAGCCTATATCTGGGGCAGTACTTC.